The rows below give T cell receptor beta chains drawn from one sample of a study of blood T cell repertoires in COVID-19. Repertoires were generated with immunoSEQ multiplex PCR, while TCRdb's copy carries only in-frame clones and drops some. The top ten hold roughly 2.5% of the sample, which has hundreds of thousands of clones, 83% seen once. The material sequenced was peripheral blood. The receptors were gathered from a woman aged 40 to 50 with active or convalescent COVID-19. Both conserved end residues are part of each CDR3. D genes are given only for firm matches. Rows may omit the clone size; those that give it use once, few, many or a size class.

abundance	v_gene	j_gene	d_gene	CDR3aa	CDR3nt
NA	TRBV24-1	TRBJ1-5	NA	CATSDDTGLTQPQHF	TGTGCCACCAGTGATGACACAGGGTTAACCCAGCCCCAGCATTTT
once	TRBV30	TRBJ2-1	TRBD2	CAGAGISYNEQFF	TGTGCCGGAGCGGGAATCTCCTACAATGAGCAGTTCTTC
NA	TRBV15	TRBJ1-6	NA	CATTDRSYNSPLHF	TGTGCCACCACCGACAGGTCCTATAATTCACCCCTCCACTTT
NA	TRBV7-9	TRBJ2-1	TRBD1	CASSPGQGLYNEQFF	TGTGCCAGCAGCCCGGGACAGGGCCTCTACAATGAGCAGTTCTTC
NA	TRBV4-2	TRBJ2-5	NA	CASSQDRGIQETQYF	TGTGCCAGCAGCCAAGATCGAGGGATTCAAGAGACCCAGTACTTC
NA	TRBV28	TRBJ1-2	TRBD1	CASSFAASTGGADYGYTF	TGTGCCAGCAGTTTCGCCGCTTCGACAGGGGGCGCGGACTATGGCTACACCTTC
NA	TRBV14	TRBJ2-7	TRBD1	CASSQDRGFPYEQYF	TGTGCCAGCAGCCAGGACAGGGGCTTTCCTTACGAGCAGTACTTC
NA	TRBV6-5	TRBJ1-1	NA	CASSYSMTATEAFF	TGTGCCAGCAGTTACTCGATGACAGCCACTGAAGCTTTCTTT
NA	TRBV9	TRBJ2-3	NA	CASSASTDTQYF	TGTGCCAGCAGCGCGAGCACAGATACGCAGTATTTT
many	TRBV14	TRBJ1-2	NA	CASSQDSQNYGYTF	TGTGCCAGCAGCCAAGATAGCCAGAACTATGGCTACACCTTC
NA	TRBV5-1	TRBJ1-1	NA	CASSLGSPNTEAFF	TGCGCCAGCAGCTTGGGCAGTCCGAACACTGAAGCTTTCTTT
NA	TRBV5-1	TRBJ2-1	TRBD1	CASSLPGTGSNEQFF	TGCGCCAGCAGCCTACCCGGGACAGGGAGCAATGAGCAGTTCTTC
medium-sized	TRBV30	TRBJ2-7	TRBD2	CACPGRVGSYEQYF	TGTGCCTGCCCCGGGAGGGTGGGGTCCTACGAGCAGTACTTC
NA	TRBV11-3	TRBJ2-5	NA	CASSLIGETQYF	TGTGCCAGCAGCTTAATCGGGGAGACCCAGTACTTC
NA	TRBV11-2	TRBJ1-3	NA	CASSAPGLSSGNTIYF	TGTGCCAGCAGCGCCCCGGGACTGAGCTCTGGAAACACCATATATTTT
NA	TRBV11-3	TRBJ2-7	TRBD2	CASSLGGLAVEQYF	TGTGCCAGCAGCTTAGGGGGACTAGCAGTCGAGCAGTACTTC
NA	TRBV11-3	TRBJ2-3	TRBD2	CASSLVAGGADTQYF	TGTGCCAGCAGCTTAGTGGCGGGAGGGGCAGATACGCAGTATTTT
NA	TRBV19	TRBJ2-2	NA	CASTPEGGVNTGELFF	TGTGCCAGTACCCCAGAAGGGGGAGTGAACACCGGGGAGCTGTTTTTT
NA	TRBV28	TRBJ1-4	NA	CASSLGQTTTNEKLFF	TGTGCCAGCAGTTTAGGACAGACTACAACTAATGAAAAACTGTTTTTT
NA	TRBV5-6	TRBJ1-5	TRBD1	CASSSTLRDRRRQPQHF	TGTGCCAGCAGCTCGACTCTTAGGGACAGGAGGAGGCAGCCCCAGCATTTT
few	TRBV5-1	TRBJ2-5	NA	CASSLAGETQYF	TGCGCCAGCAGCTTGGCCGGGGAGACCCAGTACTTC
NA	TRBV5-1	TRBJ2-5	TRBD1	CASSGTVQETQYF	TGCGCCAGCTCCGGGACAGTACAAGAGACCCAGTACTTC
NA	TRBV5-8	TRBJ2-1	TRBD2	CASSTGLAPYNEQFF	TGTGCCAGCAGCACGGGACTAGCGCCTTACAATGAGCAGTTCTTC
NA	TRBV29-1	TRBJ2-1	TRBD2	CSARETNYNEQFF	TGCAGCGCGCGGGAGACCAACTACAATGAGCAGTTCTTC
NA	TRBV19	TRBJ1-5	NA	CASSIVYRVGDQPQHF	TGTGCCAGTAGTATCGTATATCGGGTAGGAGATCAGCCCCAGCATTTT
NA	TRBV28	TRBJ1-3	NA	CASSLKSGGPGNTIYF	TGTGCCAGCAGTTTAAAATCGGGTGGCCCTGGAAACACCATATATTTT
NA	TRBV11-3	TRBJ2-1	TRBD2	CASSLVASGRYEQFF	TGTGCCAGCAGCTTGGTAGCTAGCGGTCGATATGAGCAGTTCTTC
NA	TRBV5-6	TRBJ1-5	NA	CASSLRPNQPQHF	TGTGCCAGCAGCCTGAGGCCGAATCAGCCCCAGCATTTT